Below, 29 T cell receptor beta chains from the same sample are listed, as sequenced in a study of shared clonotypes between healthy human individuals. CD45RO-negative CD8 cells positively selected for CCR7 made up the naive population, which excluded terminally differentiated effector memory CD45RA+ cells. Profiled with immunoSEQ multiplex PCR; TCRdb holds only in-frame clones, not every one. Of 700,000 to 950,000 clones listed, just over 95% are singletons. The sample consisted of naive CD8+ T cells sorted from blood. The receptors come from a man aged 25-45 years in good health.

The rearrangement uses TRBV12-5 and TRBJ2-5; D remains ambiguous. The V gene's germline CDR1 is LGHNT and CDR2 FRNRAP. Trimming took off 3 bases at V and 5 bases at J, with 10 bases between the two ends. There are 13 residues in the CDR3. CDR3 bases: TGTGCTAGTGGTTTTTGGGGTCGGGAGACCCAGTACTTC. Protein: CASGFWGRETQYF.

V usage is TRBV7-9 and J usage is TRBJ1-4, with D tentatively TRBD1 (5 bases). The CDR3 has 13 residues. Germline CDR1 SEHNR, CDR2 FQNEAQ (reference sequence). V was clipped by 5 bases and J by 5 bases, with 9 bases between them. The CDR3 nucleotides are TGTGCCAGCAGCCTCCCAGGGAATGAAAAACTGTTTTTT. As protein: CASSLPGNEKLFF.

CDR3 loop: CASSSGRGQGDYEQYF. CDR3 nucleotides: TGTGCCAGCAGCTCCGGGAGGGGACAGGGTGACTACGAGCAGTACTTC. J is TRBJ2-7 and V is TRBV11-3; D is perhaps TRBD1 (9 bases). Trimming removed 4 bases from V and 3 bases from J, with 19 bases in between. Germline lookup yields CDR1 SGHNT and CDR2 YENEEA. The CDR3 spans 16 residues.

The J gene is TRBJ2-1, the V gene TRBV27, with 15 bases fitting TRBD2. The CDR3 spans 16 residues. The germline V gene encodes CDR1 MNHEY and CDR2 SMNVEV (reference sequence). The V segment lost 4 bases and the J segment 4 bases; nucleotides outside the gene matches: 2. The CDR3 loop is CASSSGTSGGYNEQFF. DNA of the CDR3: TGTGCCAGCAGTTCCGGGACTAGCGGGGGGTACAATGAGCAGTTCTTC.

The chain carries TRBV27 and TRBJ2-7; tentative D call: TRBD2 (7 bases). CDR3 length: 14 residues. Germline V CDR1 and CDR2: MNHEY, SMNVEV (reference sequence). Trimming shortened V by 8 bases and J by 1 base, and 15 bases separated the two germline ends. CDR3: CASRPGGPSYEQYF. DNA of the CDR3: TGTGCCAGCCGGCCGGGGGGCCCATCCTACGAGCAGTACTTC.

This clone was detected once. The chain employs TRBV10-2 and TRBJ2-1; D call uncertain. Germline V gene sequence: CDR1 WSHSY, CDR2 SAAADI. Trimming left V 3 bases short and J 4 bases short, with 4 bases between. The CDR3 is 12 amino acids. The CDR3 DNA follows: TGCGCCAGCAGTGATTTGTACAATGAGCAGTTCTTC. Its protein is CASSDLYNEQFF.

The J gene is TRBJ2-7, the V gene TRBV27, with 10 bases matching TRBD2. Per germline, CDR1 MNHEY and CDR2 SMNVEV (reference sequence). The CDR3 is 21 amino acids. The V gene end was trimmed by 5 bases and the J gene end by 3 bases; junction bases not matched to a gene: 25. The DNA for the CDR3 is TGTGCCAGCAGTCCGGCCCGGGGAGCGGGAGGGCCCAACAGGGCTTACTACGAGCAGTACTTC. Translating it yields CASSPARGAGGPNRAYYEQYF.

V and J are TRBV25-1 and TRBJ2-2; 7 nucleotides line up with TRBD1. Germline CDR1 reads MGHDK; CDR2 reads SYGVNS. The CDR3 consists of 14 residues. With V trimmed by 2 bases and J by 5 bases, 2 bases remained unmatched. The CDR3 here is CASSERGRTGELFF. Here the CDR3 DNA reads TGTGCCAGCAGTGAAAGGGGGCGGACCGGGGAGCTGTTTTTT.

The chain combines TRBV27 with TRBJ2-3, with 10 bases matching TRBD2. J was trimmed by 1 base and V by 1 base; bases with no gene match: 8. Per germline, CDR1 MNHEY and CDR2 SMNVEV (reference sequence). The CDR3 runs to 18 residues. The CDR3 coding sequence is TGTGCCAGCAGTTTATTGCTAGCGGGAGATGTGGGCACAGATACGCAGTATTTT. It specifies CASSLLLAGDVGTDTQYF.

The sample holds one count of this clone. V usage is TRBV9 and J usage is TRBJ2-1, with TRBD1 as a possible D gene (6 bases). This CDR3 region has 14 residues. Trimming took 3 bases from V and 8 from J, leaving 15 bases between them. The V gene's germline CDR1 is SGDLS and CDR2 YYNGEE. The CDR3 DNA reads TGTGCCAGCAGCGCCCAAGGGGGAATCGATGAGCAGTTCTTC. Its protein product is CASSAQGGIDEQFF. Variable domain in full (rest from reference TRBV9 and TRBJ2-1): DSGVTQTPKHLITATGQRVTLRCSPRSGDLSVYWYQQSLDQGLQFLIQYYNGEERAKGNILERFSAQQFPDLHSELNLSSLELGDSALYFCASSAQGGIDEQFFGPGTRLTVL.

The rearrangement joins TRBV7-6 to TRBJ2-7; a possible D gene is TRBD2 (5 bases). The ends were cut back, 5 bases at V and 6 bases at J, with 17 bases in the middle. CDR1 and CDR2 (germline): SGHVS, FNYEAQ. This CDR3 has 14 amino acids. The CDR3 loop is CASSPGNGPGEQYF. CDR3 nucleotide sequence: TGTGCCAGCAGCCCCGGGAATGGGCCCGGCGAGCAGTACTTC.

The chain combines TRBV6-1 with TRBJ1-3; D gene uncertain. Deletions cut 2 bases from V and 0 bases from J, with 14 bases between. Germline CDR1 is MNHNS and CDR2 is SASEGT. CDR3 length: 17 residues. In DNA form, the CDR3 reads TGTGCCAGCAGTGAACAGGCTAATTCGGACTCTGGAAACACCATATATTTT. Protein product: CASSEQANSDSGNTIYF.

This chain joins TRBV9 and TRBJ2-1, with D perhaps TRBD2 (5 bases). The V and J ends lost 0 bases and 3 bases respectively, with 10 bases between them. CDR1 is SGDLS, CDR2 YYNGEE, per germline. CDR3 length equals 15 residues. CDR3 DNA: TGTGCCAGCAGCGTAGGGGAGAACAACTACAATGAGCAGTTCTTC. Amino acid sequence: CASSVGENNYNEQFF. Filled out from reference TRBV9 and TRBJ2-1, the complete variable domain reads DSGVTQTPKHLITATGQRVTLRCSPRSGDLSVYWYQQSLDQGLQFLIQYYNGEERAKGNILERFSAQQFPDLHSELNLSSLELGDSALYFCASSVGENNYNEQFFGPGTRLTVL.

The chain is built from TRBV6-6 and TRBJ2-1; a possible D gene is TRBD1 (6 bases). CDR1 is MNHNY, CDR2 SVGAGI, per germline (reference sequence). The CDR3 has 15 amino acids. The V and J ends lost 0 bases and 3 bases respectively, with 9 bases between them. The CDR3 here is CASSYSGAYYNEQFF. CDR3 nucleotides: TGTGCCAGCAGTTACTCGGGGGCCTACTACAATGAGCAGTTCTTC.

This clone appeared once. This chain connects TRBV27 to TRBJ2-1; maybe TRBD2 (5 bases). CDR1 and CDR2 from the germline V gene are MNHEY and SMNVEV (reference sequence). The length of the CDR3 is 16 residues. V was clipped by 6 bases and J by 2 bases, with 17 bases between them. The CDR3: CASSILGFSTYNEQFF. CDR3 DNA: TGTGCCAGCAGCATACTAGGTTTCAGCACCTACAATGAGCAGTTCTTC.

As regards this clone: This specimen includes other DNA sequences encoding the same CDR3. This chain joins TRBV5-6 and TRBJ2-3; D remains unclear. The CDR3 spans 13 residues. The ends were cut back, 0 bases at V and 4 bases at J, with 6 bases in the middle. Germline V CDR1 and CDR2: SGHDT, YYEEEE. The CDR3, as DNA: TGTGCCAGCAGCTTGGGGGTGGCAGATACGCAGTATTTT. Translating gives CASSLGVADTQYF.

The chain combines TRBV4-2 with TRBJ1-5, with unresolved D. CDR3 length: 13 residues. CDR1 is LGHNA, CDR2 YNFKEQ, per germline. V dropped 0 bases and J dropped 6 bases, with 6 bases sitting between them. The CDR3 sequence is CASSQDVGQPQHF. The CDR3 nucleotides read TGTGCCAGCAGCCAAGATGTTGGTCAGCCCCAGCATTTT.

The chain has TRBV5-6 and TRBJ2-2; 7 bases map to TRBD1. Germline V CDR1 and CDR2: SGHDT, YYEEEE. The CDR3 spans 16 residues. With 3 bases clipped from V and 3 bases from J, the junction kept 8 bases outside the gene matches. DNA of the CDR3: TGTGCCAGCAGCTCTGAGACAGGGCGCTACACCGGGGAGCTGTTTTTT. This gives the protein CASSSETGRYTGELFF. Complete variable domain (other parts from reference TRBV5-6 and TRBJ2-2): DAGVTQSPTHLIKTRGQQVTLRCSPKSGHDTVSWYQQALGQGPQFIFQYYEEEERQRGNFPDRFSGHQFPNYSSELNVNALLLGDSALYLCASSSETGRYTGELFFGEGSRLTVL.

V gene TRBV11-2 combines with J gene TRBJ2-3, with a weak D call TRBD1 (5 bases). The germline V gene encodes CDR1 SGHAT and CDR2 FQNNGV. V was clipped by 2 bases and J by 2 bases, with 11 bases between them. The CDR3 is 15 residues long. CDR3 amino acids: CASSLFAGNTDTQYF. Here the CDR3 DNA reads TGTGCCAGCAGCTTATTTGCAGGGAACACAGATACGCAGTATTTT.

In this sample, this clone turned up once. This sequence joins TRBV9 and TRBJ2-3, with 12 bases that match TRBD2. From germline, CDR1 is SGDLS and CDR2 YYNGEE. CDR3 length: 16 residues. V shed 4 bases and J 1 base; nucleotides not matched to a gene: 4. This CDR3 is CASSQGLAGGTDTQYF. In nucleotides, the CDR3 is TGTGCCAGCAGCCAGGGACTAGCGGGCGGCACAGATACGCAGTATTTT.

The chain has TRBV27 and TRBJ2-1; TRBD2 might be the D (5 bases). Germline values: CDR1 MNHEY, CDR2 SMNVEV (reference sequence). Between the trimmed V and J ends, which lost 0 bases and 6 bases, there was a span of 18 bases. The CDR3 has 17 amino acids. CDR3 sequence reads: CASSLSPDLPFGNEQFF. CDR3 DNA sequence: TGTGCCAGCAGTTTATCCCCGGACTTACCCTTTGGCAATGAGCAGTTCTTC.

The chain employs TRBV4-2 and TRBJ2-2; TRBD2 aligns across 14 bases. V was clipped by 2 bases and J by 7 bases; unmatched bases: 9. Germline-derived CDR1 and CDR2 are LGHNA and YNFKEQ. The CDR3 runs 18 residues. The chain's CDR3 is CASSQLMGLAGEVGELFF. CDR3 nucleotide sequence: TGTGCCAGCAGCCAACTTATGGGACTAGCGGGAGAGGTCGGGGAGCTGTTTTTT.

The chain couples TRBV4-1 to TRBJ1-1; maybe TRBD1 (6 bases). Trimming took off 9 bases at V and 0 bases at J, with 17 bases between the two ends. The CDR3 sequence is 15 residues long. In germline, CDR1 is MGHRA, CDR2 YSYEKL. The CDR3 reads CARGNRGPLNTEAFF. The CDR3 region has the DNA TGCGCCAGGGGAAATCGGGGGCCCCTGAACACTGAAGCTTTCTTT.

V and J are TRBV19 and TRBJ2-7; 15 nucleotides line up with TRBD2. The V and J ends lost 3 bases and 6 bases, in that order; junction bases with no gene match: 12. Germline loops: CDR1 LNHDA, CDR2 SQIVND (reference sequence). This CDR3 contains 18 residues. CDR3 sequence (DNA): TGTGCCAGTAGTATCTGGGGACTAGCGGGAGGCGATTCGGCCGAGCAGTACTTC. Residues: CASSIWGLAGGDSAEQYF.

The chain links TRBV7-6 to TRBJ2-7, with 7 bases matching TRBD2. The CDR3 spans 16 residues. Germline values: CDR1 SGHVS, CDR2 FNYEAQ. V shed 5 bases, J shed 4 bases, and the junction held 14 bases outside the gene matches. As DNA, the CDR3 is TGTGCCAGCAGCCGCCAGGCGGGAGTTGGGGAATACGAGCAGTACTTC. The encoded protein is CASSRQAGVGEYEQYF.

This chain joins TRBV7-9 and TRBJ2-7; 10 nucleotides align to TRBD1. V lost 4 bases and J lost 2; bases outside the gene matches: 8. Germline assignment: CDR1 SEHNR and CDR2 FQNEAQ (reference sequence). The CDR3 consists of 16 residues. CDR3: CASSSEMGQGTYEQYF. The CDR3 DNA follows: TGTGCCAGCAGCTCAGAGATGGGACAGGGGACCTACGAGCAGTACTTC.

In regard to this clone: The sample carries other DNA sequences with the same CDR3. The genes are TRBV7-9 and TRBJ2-1, with D unresolved. In germline, CDR1 is SEHNR, CDR2 FQNEAQ (reference sequence). Between the trimmed V and J ends, which lost 3 bases and 5 bases, there was a span of 8 bases. CDR3 length equals 13 residues. CDR3 DNA: TGTGCCAGCAGCTTTAGTGGAAACAATGAGCAGTTCTTC. Encoded protein: CASSFSGNNEQFF.

This rearrangement joins TRBV29-1 to TRBJ2-7; the D gene is possibly TRBD1 (6 bases). V dropped 6 bases and J dropped 7 bases, with 16 bases sitting between them. Germline V CDR1 and CDR2: SQVTM, ANQGSEA. CDR3 length: 12 residues. The CDR3 nucleotides read TGCAGCGTGGACAACAGGGCCGGGGAGCAGTACTTC. Amino acids: CSVDNRAGEQYF.

About this clone itself: The sample contains more than one DNA sequence encoding this CDR3. The chain uses TRBV29-1 and TRBJ2-7, with 10 positions matching TRBD1. The trim removed 3 bases at V and 2 bases at J, leaving 4 bases unmatched. Per germline, CDR1 SQVTM and CDR2 ANQGSEA. The CDR3 covers 14 residues. The CDR3 region is CSVEGTGETYEQYF. The CDR3 bases are TGCAGCGTTGAGGGGACAGGGGAAACCTACGAGCAGTACTTC.